These T cell receptor beta chains were read from a single sample in a study of cytomegalovirus exposure and HLA in healthy donors. Sequencing was performed with immunoSEQ multiplex PCR; in TCRdb, only in-frame clones are kept and a portion is missing. The sample holds roughly 150,000 clones, roughly 76% seen once. Sequencing used PBMCs. These receptors were obtained from a male donor in good health and CMV-seronegative. The CDR3 runs from the conserved cysteine through the conserved F or W.

>TRBV7-2|-|15
CASSLGTGMTYEQYF
>TRBV27|TRBJ1-5|13
CASSAYGEQPQHF
>TRBV19|TRBJ1-5|14
CASSISQGFQPQHF
>TRBV6-5|TRBJ2-7|13
CASSLGQEYEQYF
>TRBV29-1|TRBJ2-5|13
CSVAETGQETQYF
>TRBV5-4|TRBJ2-7|15
CASSLTSSAAYEQYF
>TRBV6-6|TRBJ1-6|15
CASSYSKGVNSPLHF
>TRBV4-3|TRBJ1-6|12
CASSPGNSPLHF
>TRBV18|TRBJ2-2|16
CASSQTGTSNTGELFF
>TRBV7-8|TRBJ2-5|11
CASSIQETQYF
>TRBV11-2|-|14
CASSSPDTDYEQYF
>TRBV6-5|TRBJ1-6|15
CASSYAGTGGSPLHF
>TRBV19|TRBJ2-3|15
CASSTTGGPGDTQYF
>TRBV5-1|TRBJ2-7|13
CASSLGRGNEQYF
>TRBV6-5|TRBJ1-1|16
CASSYSSVMGRAEAFF
>TRBV6-5|TRBJ2-1|15
CASSHSGGGLGEQFF
>TRBV11-3|TRBJ2-3|14
CASSNGQGSDTQYF
>TRBV9|TRBJ2-1|16
CASSPDLRGVDNEQFF
>TRBV7-2|TRBJ2-7|16
CASSSHGSGGDYEQYF
>TRBV13|TRBJ2-3|14
CASSFPQATDTQYF
>TRBV2|TRBJ1-2|17
CASSLKPNTGPNYGYTF
>TRBV5-1|TRBJ1-4|14
CASSPVQGNEKLFF
>TRBV7-9|TRBJ2-1|15
CASSAGLANLGEQFF
>TRBV10-3|TRBJ2-3|13
CAIGQPSTDTQYF
>TRBV25-1|TRBJ2-1|13
CASSDGTDNEQFF
>TRBV5-4|-|14
CASSDWNRDYEQYF
>TRBV27|TRBJ2-2|14
CASQGQGATGELFF
>TRBV18|TRBJ2-5|14
CASSPQGIKETQYF
>TRBV2|TRBJ2-7|15
CASREAGQGSYEQYF
>TRBV7-2|TRBJ2-3|17
CASSLERLRGSTDTQYF
>TRBV5-8|TRBJ1-1|14
CASSAQVLNTEAFF